This entry lists 13 T cell receptor beta chains sequenced from one sample in a study of OX40 agonist ivuxolimab in advanced cancers. This table comes from immunoSEQ multiplex PCR, and its TCRdb copy is limited to in-frame clones, with some not included. This table has 49,000 or so clones, roughly 90% appearing once. The input for sequencing was CD4+ or CD8+ T cells sorted from blood, taken in a trial of the OX40 agonist ivuxolimab. The receptors derive from an adult with an advanced solid tumor such as melanoma, head and neck, liver or kidney cancer.

The V and J genes are TRBV6-5 and TRBJ1-2; D call uncertain. V gave up 5 bases and J gave up 7 bases, with 17 bases separating them. Per germline, CDR1 MNHEY and CDR2 SVGAGI. This CDR3 has 14 amino acids. The CDR3 DNA sequence: TGTGCCAGCAGTGAAGTGGCAGGCTCGATTGGCTACACCTTC. It yields the protein CASSEVAGSIGYTF.

The chain has TRBV4-3 and TRBJ2-2; D gene unclear. Trimming removed 4 bases from V and 2 bases from J, with 11 bases in between. The CDR3 extends over 15 amino acids. The germline V gene has CDR1 LGHNA and CDR2 YSLEER. The CDR3 nucleotides read TGCGCCAGCAGCCGTTCCGAAACCAACACCGGGGAGCTGTTTTTT. This translates into CASSRSETNTGELFF.

The V gene is TRBV27, the J gene TRBJ2-3; D call uncertain. Germline loops: CDR1 MNHEY, CDR2 SMNVEV (reference sequence). The V gene lost 3 bases and the J gene lost 6 bases, with 16 bases spanning the gap. The CDR3 runs 15 residues. This chain's CDR3 is CASSLGSPPADTQYF. CDR3 nucleotides: TGTGCCAGCAGTTTGGGGTCGCCACCGGCCGATACGCAGTATTTT.

This chain connects TRBV7-9 to TRBJ1-2; possible D gene TRBD1, 6 bases. This CDR3 is built from 13 residues. Germline CDR1 is SEHNR and CDR2 is FQNEAQ (reference sequence). The V gene lost 5 bases and the J gene lost 8 bases, with 15 bases spanning the gap. The CDR3 here is CASSQYRELGYTF. The CDR3 DNA reads TGTGCCAGCAGCCAGTACAGGGAACTAGGCTACACCTTC.

This clone was recorded only once. The chain joins TRBV5-4 to TRBJ2-7, with 12 bases identical to TRBD1. CDR3 length: 14 residues. Germline V gives CDR1 SGHNT, CDR2 YYREEE (reference sequence). V lost 4 bases to trimming and J lost 6 bases; unmatched junction nucleotides: 5. The DNA for the CDR3 is TGTGCCAGCAGCGCGGGGACAGGGGGCTTCGAGCAGTACTTC. Translation gives CASSAGTGGFEQYF.

CDR3 region: CASSPSAGSGDEQFF. The CDR3 nucleotides are TGTGCCAGCAGCCCCTCTGCAGGGAGTGGAGATGAGCAGTTCTTC. V is TRBV7-3 and J is TRBJ2-1; D is possibly TRBD1 or TRBD2 (5 bases each). Germline V gene data show CDR1 as SGHTA and CDR2 as FQGTGA. The CDR3 runs to 15 residues. The V end lost 5 bases, the J end lost 8 bases, and 19 bases lay between the germline ends. Complete variable domain (other parts from reference TRBV7-3 and TRBJ2-1): GAGVSQTPSNKVTEKGKYVELRCDPISGHTALYWYRQSLGQGPEFLIYFQGTGAADDSGLPNDRFFAVRPEGSVSTLKIQRTERGDSAVYLCASSPSAGSGDEQFFGPGTRLTVL.

The chain combines TRBV4-2 with TRBJ1-1; D gene unclear. Trimming removed 3 bases at V and 3 bases at J, with 11 bases between. The CDR3 runs 14 residues. Germline V gene data show CDR1 as LGHNA and CDR2 as YNFKEQ. CDR3 in DNA: TGTGCCAGCAGCCAGGGGTTAGCTGACACTGAAGCTTTCTTT. Residues: CASSQGLADTEAFF.

V usage is TRBV9 and J usage is TRBJ1-6; no clear D. Trimming cost V 0 bases and J 0 bases, with 7 bases left between them. This CDR3 is 16 amino acids long. Per the germline V gene, CDR1 is SGDLS and CDR2 is YYNGEE. The CDR3 here is CASSVETYSYNSPLHF. The DNA for the CDR3 is TGTGCCAGCAGCGTAGAAACCTACTCCTATAATTCACCCCTCCACTTT.

This chain joins TRBV18 and TRBJ2-4, with 13 bases identical to TRBD2. This CDR3 has 15 amino acids. Germline loops: CDR1 KGHSH, CDR2 LQKENI. V shed 5 bases, J shed 8 bases, and the junction held 6 bases outside the gene matches. The CDR3 DNA reads as TGTGCCAGCTCAGGAGGGACTAGCGGGACTTACATTCAGTACTTC. This sequence encodes CASSGGTSGTYIQYF.

This chain uses TRBV4-1 with TRBJ1-1; D unclear. The CDR3 has 14 residues. V lost 5 bases and J lost 0, with 10 bases in between. Germline V gene data show CDR1 as MGHRA and CDR2 as YSYEKL. The CDR3 region is CASSEREMNTEAFF. CDR3 nucleotides: TGCGCCAGCAGCGAGAGGGAAATGAACACTGAAGCTTTCTTT.

The CDR3 DNA reads as TGTGCCAGCTCACCAGGGGGAGCTAATGAAAAACTGTTTTTT. Translated: CASSPGGANEKLFF. The chain is built from TRBV18 and TRBJ1-4, with D possibly matching TRBD1 (5 bases). The CDR3 extends over 14 amino acids. V shed 2 bases and J shed 3 bases, with 7 bases lying between them. Germline V lookup: CDR1 KGHSH, CDR2 LQKENI.

J is TRBJ2-3 and V is TRBV19; TRBD2 matches 11 bases. The germline V gene has CDR1 LNHDA and CDR2 SQIVND (reference sequence). The CDR3 sequence is 16 residues long. The V gene end was trimmed by 5 bases and the J gene end by 3 bases; junction bases not matched to a gene: 7. The CDR3 DNA follows: TGTGCCAGTAGTCCCCGACTAGCGGGGCTGACAGATACGCAGTATTTT. Translated, it gives CASSPRLAGLTDTQYF.

V usage is TRBV28 and J usage is TRBJ1-1, with 7 positions matching TRBD1. Germline assignment: CDR1 MDHEN and CDR2 SYDVKM. The V segment lost 1 base and the J segment 3 bases; nucleotides outside the gene matches: 8. The CDR3 spans 16 residues. The CDR3 loop reads CASSLLGGGLDTEAFF. The CDR3 nucleotides read TGTGCCAGCAGTTTATTAGGAGGGGGCTTGGACACTGAAGCTTTCTTT.